This T cell receptor (beta chain) was captured in a study of shared clonotypes between healthy human individuals. Across the study: Per donor, three plates held CD4 naive cells, three held CD4 memory, two held CD8 naive and one held CD8 memory.

In the case of this clone: Its antigen is unidentified.

Donors were healthy HIV-negative adults without recently reported acute infections or vaccinations. Regarding the study as a whole: In four donors, about 5% of naive CD4 clonotypes appeared in common.

Investigators spread the genomic DNA of each subset evenly over several immunoSEQ plates. Libraries were prepared by immunoSEQ multiplex PCR; TCRdb keeps only in-frame clonotypes and omits some of them. The repertoire includes over a million clones, 78% of them detected once, and around 0.6% sits in the top ten. This TCR was recovered from a man aged 18 to 30 in good health. Some clones in this sample may be carry-over from other donors' samples. Sequences were obtained from memory CD4+ T cells from PBMCs. The subset denotes: CD45RA-negative fraction.

DNA of the CDR3: TGTGCCACCAGCAGACCAAGCGGAGGGATGAACACTGAAGCTTTCTTT. Residues: CATSRPSGGMNTEAFF. The genes are TRBV15 and TRBJ1-1; unclear D gene. Germline values: CDR1 LNHNV, CDR2 YYDKDF (reference sequence). This CDR3 comprises 16 residues. V gave up 2 bases and J gave up 0 bases, with 13 bases separating them.